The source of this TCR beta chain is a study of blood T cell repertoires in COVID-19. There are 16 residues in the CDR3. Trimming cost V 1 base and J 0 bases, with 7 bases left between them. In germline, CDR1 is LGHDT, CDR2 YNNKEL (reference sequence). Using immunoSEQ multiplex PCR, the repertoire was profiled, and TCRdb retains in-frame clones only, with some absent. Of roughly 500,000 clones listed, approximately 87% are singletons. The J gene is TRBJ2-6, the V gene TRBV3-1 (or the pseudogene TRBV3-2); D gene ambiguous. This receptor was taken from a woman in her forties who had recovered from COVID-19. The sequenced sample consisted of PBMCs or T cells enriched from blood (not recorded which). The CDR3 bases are TGTGCCAGCAGCCAAGCCTGGGCCTCTGGGGCCAACGTCCTGACTTTC. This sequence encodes CASSQAWASGANVLTF.